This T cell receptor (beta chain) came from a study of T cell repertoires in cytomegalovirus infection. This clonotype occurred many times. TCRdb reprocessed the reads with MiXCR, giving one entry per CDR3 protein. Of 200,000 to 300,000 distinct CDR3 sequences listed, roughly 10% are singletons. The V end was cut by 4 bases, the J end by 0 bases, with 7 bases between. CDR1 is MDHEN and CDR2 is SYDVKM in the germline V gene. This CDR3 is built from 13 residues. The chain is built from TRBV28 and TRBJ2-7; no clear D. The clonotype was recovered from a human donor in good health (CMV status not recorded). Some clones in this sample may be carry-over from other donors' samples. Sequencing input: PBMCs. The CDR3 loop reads CASSSSPSYEQYF. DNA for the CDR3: TGTGCCAGCAGTTCGTCTCCCTCCTACGAGCAGTACTTC.